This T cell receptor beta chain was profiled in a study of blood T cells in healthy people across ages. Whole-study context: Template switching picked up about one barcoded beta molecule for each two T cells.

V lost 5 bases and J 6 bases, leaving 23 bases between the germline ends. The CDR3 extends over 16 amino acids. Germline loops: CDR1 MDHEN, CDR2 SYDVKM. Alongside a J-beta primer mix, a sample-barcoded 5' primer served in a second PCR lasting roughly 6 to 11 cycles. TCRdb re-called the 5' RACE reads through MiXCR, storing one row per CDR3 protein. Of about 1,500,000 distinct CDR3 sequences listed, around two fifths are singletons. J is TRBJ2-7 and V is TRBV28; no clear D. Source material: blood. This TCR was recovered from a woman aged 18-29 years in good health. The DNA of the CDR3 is TGTGCCAGCAGTAGCCCGGGTGGAACTTCGGTGAGCGAGCAGTACTTC. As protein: CASSSPGGTSVSEQYF.